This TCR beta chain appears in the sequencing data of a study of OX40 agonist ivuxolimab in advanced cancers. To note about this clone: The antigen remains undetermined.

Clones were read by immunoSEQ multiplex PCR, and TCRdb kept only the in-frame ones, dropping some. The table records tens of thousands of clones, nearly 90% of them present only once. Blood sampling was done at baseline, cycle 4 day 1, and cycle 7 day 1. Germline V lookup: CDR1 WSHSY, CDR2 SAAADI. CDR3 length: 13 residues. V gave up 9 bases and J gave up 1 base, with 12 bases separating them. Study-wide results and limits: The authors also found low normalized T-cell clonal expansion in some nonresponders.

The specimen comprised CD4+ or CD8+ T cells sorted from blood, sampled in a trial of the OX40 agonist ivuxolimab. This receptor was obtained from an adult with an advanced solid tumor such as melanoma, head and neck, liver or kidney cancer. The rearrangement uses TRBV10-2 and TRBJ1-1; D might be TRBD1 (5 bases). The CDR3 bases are TGCGCCAGTAAGGGACGGCAGAACACTGAAGCTTTCTTT. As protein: CASKGRQNTEAFF.